This TCR beta chain stems from a study of shared clonotypes between healthy human individuals. Study-wide background: Those who served as donors were two women and a few men between the ages of 18 and 49. Each donor's CD4 naive and CD4 memory cells filled three plates apiece, CD8 naive two, and CD8 memory one. Overall study findings and caveats: Across subsets, estimated richness was generally greater for naive than for memory populations.

The CDR3 is 18 amino acids. V was pared by 2 bases and J by 9 bases, with 18 bases of the junction left unmatched. Germline CDR1 SGHRS, CDR2 YFSETQ. Terminally differentiated effector memory CD45RA+ cells were excluded by CCR7 positive selection of CD45RO-negative cells. The study drew all its donors from Caucasian adults living in Nashville, Tennessee. About this clone: Its matching antigen is unknown.

Repertoires were generated with immunoSEQ multiplex PCR, while TCRdb's copy carries only in-frame clones and drops some. Here the sample spans fewer than 1 million clones, 90% to 98% being singletons. Sequenced material: naive CD8+ T cells sorted from blood. This chain links TRBV5-1 with TRBJ2-1, with 9 bases aligning to TRBD2. This receptor was identified in a man in his thirties or forties in good health. CDR3 nucleotides: TGCGCCAGCAGCTTCCCCCACGATCCCGGGACTAGCTTTACTGAGCAGTTCTTC. Protein: CASSFPHDPGTSFTEQFF.